The rows below give T cell receptor beta chains drawn from one sample of a study of T cell repertoires in cytomegalovirus infection. TCRdb independently ran MiXCR on the reads; one entry per CDR3 protein. The table records just under 550,000 distinct CDR3 sequences, 26% of them present only once. Sequencing was carried out using PBMCs. Every receptor here comes from a human donor in good health (CMV status not recorded). Some clones in this sample may be carry-over from other donors' samples. The CDR3 runs from the conserved cysteine through the conserved F or W. A D gene is named only where the DNA matches it firmly. Clone sizes are given selectively: once, few, many, or a class where the clone is expanded.

>NA|TRBJ2-2|TRBV7-3|few
CASSLRTGVSTGELFF
TGTGCCAGCAGCTTAAGAACGGGAGTGAGCACCGGGGAGCTGTTTTTT
>NA|TRBJ2-7|TRBV6-2/TRBV6-3|few
CASSWTELYEQYF
TGTGCCAGCAGTTGGACCGAACTCTACGAGCAGTACTTC
>TRBD2|TRBJ2-1|TRBV24-1|few
CATGSGRNINDEQFF
TGTGCCACCGGGAGCGGGAGGAATATAAACGATGAGCAGTTCTTC
>NA|TRBJ1-5|TRBV7-8|few
CASSINRDGLQPQHF
TGTGCCAGCAGCATAAACAGGGATGGCCTACAGCCCCAGCATTTT
>TRBD2|TRBJ2-3|TRBV25-1|few
CASSDSSGSWSTDTQYF
TGTGCCAGCAGTGATTCTAGCGGGAGCTGGAGCACAGATACGCAGTATTTT
>TRBD1|TRBJ1-3|TRBV20-1|NA
CSARRQGTGNTIYF
TGCAGTGCTCGACGACAGGGGACTGGAAACACCATATATTTT
>NA|TRBJ1-1|TRBV12-3/TRBV12-4|NA
CASSLEGDTEAFF
TGTGCCAGCAGTTTAGAAGGGGACACTGAAGCTTTCTTT
>NA|TRBJ2-7|TRBV28|few
CASLDWGEQYF
TGTGCCAGCTTAGATTGGGGCGAGCAGTACTTC
>NA|TRBJ2-3|TRBV20-1|few
CSARDPALSTDTQYF
TGCAGTGCTAGAGATCCAGCTTTAAGCACAGATACGCAGTATTTT
>NA|TRBJ1-2|TRBV29-1|NA
CSVEDDKANYGYTF
TGCAGCGTTGAGGACGACAAAGCTAACTATGGCTACACCTTC
>NA|TRBJ1-6|TRBV14|NA
CASSQGLRVWNSPLHF
TGTGCCAGCAGCCAAGGTCTGAGGGTTTGGAATTCACCCCTCCACTTT
>NA|TRBJ1-5|TRBV2|once
CASSEGLWNQPQHF
TGTGCCAGCAGCGAGGGGCTTTGGAATCAGCCCCAGCATTTT
>TRBD1|TRBJ1-1|TRBV6-6|NA
CALSQQGSSTEAFF
TGTGCACTCTCCCAACAGGGGTCGAGCACTGAAGCTTTCTTT
>NA|TRBJ2-6|TRBV12-5|NA
CASGKGISGANVLTF
TGTGCTAGTGGTAAGGGGATCTCTGGGGCCAACGTCCTGACTTTC
>TRBD2|TRBJ2-5|TRBV6-2/TRBV6-3|few
CASGLAGAETQYF
TGTGCCAGCGGACTAGCGGGAGCGGAGACCCAGTACTTC
>NA|TRBJ1-5|TRBV7-8|many
CASSFKGASLYSNQPQHF
TGTGCCAGCAGCTTTAAGGGCGCGTCACTTTATAGCAATCAGCCCCAGCATTTT
>TRBD1|TRBJ2-1|TRBV11-3|few
CASSPSPGTGLGSYNEQFF
TGTGCCAGCAGCCCAAGTCCCGGGACAGGTTTGGGGTCCTACAATGAGCAGTTCTTC
>NA|TRBJ2-5|TRBV7-9|many
CASSFAGGQETQYF
TGTGCCAGCAGCTTTGCAGGCGGTCAAGAGACCCAGTACTTC
>NA|TRBJ2-7|TRBV7-2|NA
CASSLSGEQYF
TGTGCCAGCAGCTTATCTGGCGAGCAGTACTTC
>NA|TRBJ1-3|TRBV7-2|many
CASSAEFSGNTIYF
TGTGCCAGCAGCGCAGAGTTCTCTGGAAACACCATATATTTT
>TRBD2|TRBJ2-1|TRBV12-5|NA
CASGRPSGKQFF
TGTGCTAGTGGCAGACCTAGCGGTAAGCAGTTCTTC
>NA|TRBJ2-2|TRBV4-3|few
CASSQGNTGELFF
TGCGCCAGCAGCCAAGGGAACACCGGGGAGCTGTTTTTT
>NA|TRBJ2-3|TRBV9|few
CASSAGSPDTQYF
TGTGCCAGCAGCGCGGGATCCCCAGATACGCAGTATTTT
>NA|TRBJ2-1|TRBV29-1|few
CSVEDWGNEQFF
TGCAGCGTTGAAGACTGGGGGAATGAGCAGTTCTTC
>NA|TRBJ2-1|TRBV13|few
CASSPARGNEQFF
TGTGCCAGCAGTCCGGCACGCGGCAATGAGCAGTTCTTC
>NA|TRBJ1-5|TRBV7-2|NA
CASSLELGAQHF
TGTGCCAGCAGCTTAGAGTTGGGGGCCCAGCATTTT
>TRBD1|TRBJ1-4|TRBV5-4|NA
CASSIGQGQNEKLFF
TGTGCCAGCAGCATTGGACAGGGTCAGAATGAAAAACTGTTTTTT
>NA|TRBJ2-3|TRBV5-4|NA
CASSLTIPYTDTQYF
TGTGCCAGCAGCTTGACCATACCCTACACAGATACGCAGTATTTT
>TRBD1|TRBJ1-5|TRBV6-6|NA
CASSSAGTGRPQHF
TGTGCCAGCAGTTCAGCCGGGACAGGACGGCCCCAGCATTTT
>NA|TRBJ2-5|TRBV7-9|NA
CASSYTGPSWAQYF
TGTGCCAGCAGCTATACAGGGCCTTCTTGGGCCCAGTACTTC
>TRBD1|TRBJ2-1|TRBV3-1|few
CASSSTGVSYNEQFF
TGTGCCAGCAGTTCGACAGGGGTCTCCTACAATGAGCAGTTCTTC
>TRBD1|TRBJ1-1|TRBV7-8|many
CASSLDRVNTEAFF
TGTGCCAGCAGCTTGGACAGGGTGAACACTGAAGCTTTCTTT
>NA|TRBJ1-1|TRBV7-8|many
CASSQSGTAGPMNTEAFF
TGTGCCAGCAGCCAATCCGGGACTGCGGGCCCAATGAACACTGAAGCTTTCTTT
>TRBD2|TRBJ2-1|TRBV7-2|few
CASSLHLAGGRLF
TGTGCCAGCAGCTTACACCTAGCGGGTGGCCGACTGTTC
>TRBD2|TRBJ2-3|TRBV7-2|many
CASSLVWASGSATDTQYF
TGTGCCAGCAGCTTAGTCTGGGCTAGCGGGAGTGCCACAGATACGCAGTATTTT
>NA|TRBJ1-4|TRBV7-2|many
CASSQYGAEKLFF
TGTGCCAGCAGCCAGTACGGGGCTGAAAAACTGTTTTTT
>NA|TRBJ2-4|TRBV6-1|few
CASSDDSFNIQYF
TGTGCCAGCAGTGACGACTCTTTTAACATTCAGTACTTC
>TRBD1|TRBJ2-1|TRBV12-5|many
CASGPGQGARDEQFF
TGTGCTAGTGGTCCGGGACAGGGGGCGCGCGATGAGCAGTTCTTC
>NA|TRBJ1-6|TRBV28|NA
CASSSYLTVSTYNSPLHF
TGTGCCAGCAGTTCATACCTCACGGTATCCACCTATAATTCACCCCTCCACTTT
>NA|TRBJ2-1|TRBV28|many
CASSRWNEQFF
TGTGCCAGCAGTCGATGGAATGAGCAGTTCTTC
>TRBD2|TRBJ2-1|TRBV5-1|NA
CASSLEPTSGFLYNEQFF
TGCGCCAGCAGCTTGGAGCCGACTAGCGGGTTCCTATACAATGAGCAGTTCTTC
>NA|TRBJ1-2|TRBV11-2|many
CASSSLRGEPYGYTF
TGTGCCAGCAGCTCGCTCCGGGGGGAACCCTATGGCTACACCTTC
>TRBD2|TRBJ2-1|TRBV20-1|few
CSARLLGLAGGGLTYNEQFF
TGCAGTGCTAGACTACTCGGACTAGCGGGGGGAGGTTTGACCTACAATGAGCAGTTCTTC
>NA|TRBJ1-1|TRBV19|NA
CASSPAGAFMNTEAFF
TGTGCCAGTAGTCCTGCAGGGGCATTCATGAACACTGAAGCTTTCTTT
>TRBD2|TRBJ2-1|TRBV20-1|NA
CSARDRLAGTTYNEQFF
TGCAGTGCTAGAGATAGACTAGCGGGAACCACCTACAATGAGCAGTTCTTC
>NA|TRBJ2-1|TRBV7-9|NA
CAISPPTQSSYNEQFF
TGTGCCATCAGCCCGCCCACACAGAGCTCCTACAATGAGCAGTTCTTC
>TRBD2|TRBJ2-3|TRBV5-1|NA
CASSFGQAAGVTDTQYF
TGCGCCAGCAGCTTCGGGCAGGCGGCGGGAGTAACAGATACGCAGTATTTT
>NA|TRBJ2-7|TRBV7-2|many
CASSSQVEQYF
TGTGCCAGCAGCTCCCAGGTCGAGCAGTACTTC
>TRBD1|TRBJ1-1|TRBV4-3|NA
CASSLNRGLSTEAFF
TGCGCCAGCAGCCTCAACAGGGGGCTGAGCACTGAAGCTTTCTTT
>NA|TRBJ1-3|TRBV6-5|NA
CASSYSPKGGTGNTIYF
TGTGCCAGCAGTTACTCCCCAAAAGGGGGGACTGGAAACACCATATATTTT
>NA|TRBJ2-1|TRBV7-8|many
CASSLATPGSSYNEQFF
TGTGCCAGCAGCTTAGCGACCCCCGGGAGCTCCTACAATGAGCAGTTCTTC
>TRBD2|TRBJ2-5|TRBV20-1|NA
CSARGKLAGGYQETQYF
TGCAGTGCTAGAGGAAAACTAGCGGGAGGTTACCAAGAGACCCAGTACTTC
>TRBD2|TRBJ2-3|TRBV28|few
CASSLFAGVATDTQYF
TGTGCCAGCAGTTTATTTGCGGGAGTTGCTACAGATACGCAGTATTTT
>TRBD1|TRBJ2-2|TRBV6-2/TRBV6-3|NA
CASRLTGTGGTGELFF
TGTGCCAGCAGACTTACCGGGACAGGGGGCACCGGGGAGCTGTTTTTT
>TRBD2|TRBJ2-2|TRBV7-6|few
CASSWTSGTLTPGELFF
TGTGCCAGCAGCTGGACTAGCGGGACCCTTACGCCCGGGGAGCTGTTTTTT
>TRBD2|TRBJ2-1|TRBV7-2|many
CASSLDGRAGNEQFF
TGTGCCAGCAGCTTAGACGGGAGGGCAGGCAATGAGCAGTTCTTC
>NA|TRBJ1-6|TRBV12-3/TRBV12-4|many
CASSLQGDGYNSPLHF
TGTGCCAGCAGTTTACAGGGAGATGGCTATAATTCACCCCTCCACTTT
>TRBD2|TRBJ2-1|TRBV7-3|NA
CASSSGTSGVNEQFF
TGTGCCAGCAGCTCTGGGACTAGCGGGGTCAATGAGCAGTTCTTC
>NA|TRBJ2-5|TRBV6-1|NA
CASRAQYQETQYF
TGTGCCAGCAGGGCCCAGTACCAAGAGACCCAGTACTTC